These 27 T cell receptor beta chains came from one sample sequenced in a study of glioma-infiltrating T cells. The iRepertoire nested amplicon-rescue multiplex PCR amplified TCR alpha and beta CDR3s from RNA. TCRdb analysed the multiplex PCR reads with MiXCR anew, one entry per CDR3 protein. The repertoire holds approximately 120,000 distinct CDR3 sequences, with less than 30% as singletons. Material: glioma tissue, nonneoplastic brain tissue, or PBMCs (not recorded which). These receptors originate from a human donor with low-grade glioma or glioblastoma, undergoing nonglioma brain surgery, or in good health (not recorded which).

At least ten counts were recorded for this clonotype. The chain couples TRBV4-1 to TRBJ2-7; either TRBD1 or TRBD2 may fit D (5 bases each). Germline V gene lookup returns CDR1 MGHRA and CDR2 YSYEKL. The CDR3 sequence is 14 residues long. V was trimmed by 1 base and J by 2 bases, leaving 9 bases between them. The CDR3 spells CASSQGRGAYEQYF. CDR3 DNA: TGCGCCAGCAGCCAAGGTAGAGGGGCCTACGAGCAGTACTTC.

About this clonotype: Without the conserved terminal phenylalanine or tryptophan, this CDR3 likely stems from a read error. The CDR3 spells CASSLKRAYNEQFL. For the CDR3, the DNA is TGTGCCAGCAGTTTAAAGCGAGCCTACAATGAGCAGTTCCTC. The chain has TRBV28 and TRBJ2-1; D ambiguous. The CDR3 is 14 amino acids. CDR1 MDHEN and CDR2 SYDVKM come from the germline V gene. V dropped 2 bases and J dropped 2 bases, with 7 bases sitting between them.

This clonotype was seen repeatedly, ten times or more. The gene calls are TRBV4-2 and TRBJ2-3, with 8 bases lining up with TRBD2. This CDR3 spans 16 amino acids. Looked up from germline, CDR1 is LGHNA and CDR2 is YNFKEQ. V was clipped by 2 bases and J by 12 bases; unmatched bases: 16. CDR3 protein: CASSQLADLTSVIQYF. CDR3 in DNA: TGTGCCAGCAGCCAACTAGCCGACCTGACTAGCGTCATCCAGTATTTT.

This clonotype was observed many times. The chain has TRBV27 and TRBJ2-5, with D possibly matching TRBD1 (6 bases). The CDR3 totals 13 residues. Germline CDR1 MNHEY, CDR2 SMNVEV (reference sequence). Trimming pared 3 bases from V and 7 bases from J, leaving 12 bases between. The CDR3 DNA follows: TGTGCCAGCAGTTTCTCGGGACAAACGACCCAGTACTTC. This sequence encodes CASSFSGQTTQYF.

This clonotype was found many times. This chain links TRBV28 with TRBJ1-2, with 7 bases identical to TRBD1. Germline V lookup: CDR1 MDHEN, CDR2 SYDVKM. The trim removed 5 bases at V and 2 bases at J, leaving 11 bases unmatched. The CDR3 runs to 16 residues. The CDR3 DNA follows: TGTGCCAGCAGTCTTAGACAGGGATCCTTAAACTATGGCTACACCTTC. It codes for CASSLRQGSLNYGYTF.

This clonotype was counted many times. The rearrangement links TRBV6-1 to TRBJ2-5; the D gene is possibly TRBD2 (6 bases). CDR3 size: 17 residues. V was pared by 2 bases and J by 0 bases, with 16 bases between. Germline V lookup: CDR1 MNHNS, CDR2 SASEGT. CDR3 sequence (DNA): TGTGCCAGCAGTGAACTAACGGGGACTCTGTACCAAGAGACCCAGTACTTC. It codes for CASSELTGTLYQETQYF.

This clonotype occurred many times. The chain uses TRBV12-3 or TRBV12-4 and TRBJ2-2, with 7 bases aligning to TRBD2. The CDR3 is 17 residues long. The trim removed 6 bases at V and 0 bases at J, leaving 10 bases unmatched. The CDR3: CASRDSGWMPNTGELFF. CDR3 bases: TGTGCCAGCAGGGATAGCGGGTGGATGCCGAACACCGGGGAGCTGTTTTTT.

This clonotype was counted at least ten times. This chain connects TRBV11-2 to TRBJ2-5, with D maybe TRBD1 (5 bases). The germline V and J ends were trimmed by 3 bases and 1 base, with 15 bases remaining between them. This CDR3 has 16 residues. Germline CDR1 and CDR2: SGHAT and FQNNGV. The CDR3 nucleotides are TGTGCCAGCAGCTTCAATGGACCGACAGTCCAAGAGACCCAGTACTTC. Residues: CASSFNGPTVQETQYF.

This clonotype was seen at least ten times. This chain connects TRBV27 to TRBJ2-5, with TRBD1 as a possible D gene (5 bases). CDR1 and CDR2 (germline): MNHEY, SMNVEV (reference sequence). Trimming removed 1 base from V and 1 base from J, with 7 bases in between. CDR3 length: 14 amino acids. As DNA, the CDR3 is TGTGCCAGCAGTTTATGGGGCAGCCAAGAGACCCAGTACTTC. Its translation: CASSLWGSQETQYF.

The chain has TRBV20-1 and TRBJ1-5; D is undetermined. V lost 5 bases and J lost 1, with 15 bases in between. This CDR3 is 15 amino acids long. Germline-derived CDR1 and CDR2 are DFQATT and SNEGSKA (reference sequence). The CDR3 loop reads CSAFTCFASNQPQHF. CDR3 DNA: TGCAGTGCTTTTACATGTTTTGCGAGCAATCAGCCCCAGCATTTT.

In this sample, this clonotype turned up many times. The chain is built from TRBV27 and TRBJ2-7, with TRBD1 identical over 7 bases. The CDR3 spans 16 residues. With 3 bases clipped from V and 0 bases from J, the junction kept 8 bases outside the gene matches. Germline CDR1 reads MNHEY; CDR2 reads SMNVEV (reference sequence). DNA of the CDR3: TGTGCCAGCAGTTTGACCAGACAGGGAAGCTCCTACGAGCAGTACTTC. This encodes CASSLTRQGSSYEQYF.

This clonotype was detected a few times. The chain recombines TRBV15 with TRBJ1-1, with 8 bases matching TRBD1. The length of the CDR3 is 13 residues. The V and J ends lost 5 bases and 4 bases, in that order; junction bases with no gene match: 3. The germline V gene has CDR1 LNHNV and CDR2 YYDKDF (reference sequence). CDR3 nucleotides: TGTGCCACCAGCCCGACAGGGGTCACTGAAGCTTTCTTT. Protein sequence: CATSPTGVTEAFF.

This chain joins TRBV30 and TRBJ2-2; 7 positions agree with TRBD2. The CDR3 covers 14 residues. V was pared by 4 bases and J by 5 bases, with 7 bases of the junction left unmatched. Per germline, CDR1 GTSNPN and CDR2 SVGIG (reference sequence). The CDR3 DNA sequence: TGTGCCTGGAATCGCGGGAGAACAACCGGGGAGCTGTTTTTT. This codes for CAWNRGRTTGELFF.

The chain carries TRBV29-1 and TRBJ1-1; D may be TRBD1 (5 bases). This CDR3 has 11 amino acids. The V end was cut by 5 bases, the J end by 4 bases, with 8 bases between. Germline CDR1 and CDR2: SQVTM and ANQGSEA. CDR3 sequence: CSVQGGTEAFF. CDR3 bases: TGCAGCGTTCAGGGAGGCACTGAAGCTTTCTTT. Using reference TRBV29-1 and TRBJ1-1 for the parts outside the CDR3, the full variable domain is SAVISQKPSRDICQRGTSLTIQCQVDSQVTMMFWYRQQPGQSLTLIATANQGSEATYESGFVIDKFPISRPNLTFSTLTVSNMSPEDSSIYLCSVQGGTEAFFGQGTRLTVV.

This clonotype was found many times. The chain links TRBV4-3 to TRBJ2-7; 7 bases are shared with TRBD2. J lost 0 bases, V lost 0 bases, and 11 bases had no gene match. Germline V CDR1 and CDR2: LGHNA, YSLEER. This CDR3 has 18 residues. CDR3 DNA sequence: TGCGCCAGCAGCCAAGATCTGATAACTAGCGTTAACTCCTACGAGCAGTACTTC. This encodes CASSQDLITSVNSYEQYF.

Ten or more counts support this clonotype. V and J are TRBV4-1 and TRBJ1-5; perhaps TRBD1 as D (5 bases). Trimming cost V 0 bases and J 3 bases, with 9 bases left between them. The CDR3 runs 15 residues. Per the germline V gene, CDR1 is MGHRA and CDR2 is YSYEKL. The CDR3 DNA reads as TGCGCCAGCAGCCAAGAAGGAGGGGCCAATCAGCCCCAGCATTTT. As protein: CASSQEGGANQPQHF.

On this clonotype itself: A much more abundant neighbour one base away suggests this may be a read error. The CDR3 reads CASGRGGTAMNTEAFF. The CDR3, as DNA: TGTGCCAGCGGCCGAGGGGGGACAGCCATGAACACTGAAGCTTTCTTT. V gene TRBV7-2 combines with J gene TRBJ1-1; 7 positions match TRBD1. The CDR3 has 16 amino acids. V dropped 8 bases and J dropped 0; count of bases not matched to a gene: 12. The V gene's germline CDR1 is SGHTA and CDR2 FQGNSA. The full variable domain, rest sourced from reference TRBV7-2 and TRBJ1-1, is GAGVSQSPSNKVTEKGKDVELRCDPISGHTALYWYRQSLGQGLEFLIYFQGNSAPDKSGLPSDRFSAERTGGSVSTLTIQRTQQEDSAVYLCASGRGGTAMNTEAFFGQGTRLTVV.

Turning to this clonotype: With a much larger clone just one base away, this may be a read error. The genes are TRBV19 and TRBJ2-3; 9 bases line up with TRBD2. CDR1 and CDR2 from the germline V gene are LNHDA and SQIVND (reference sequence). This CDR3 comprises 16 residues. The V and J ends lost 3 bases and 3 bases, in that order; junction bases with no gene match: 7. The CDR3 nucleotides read TGTGCCAGTAGTATGAGATGGAGCGGGAGGACAGATACGCAGTATTTT. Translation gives CASSMRWSGRTDTQYF.

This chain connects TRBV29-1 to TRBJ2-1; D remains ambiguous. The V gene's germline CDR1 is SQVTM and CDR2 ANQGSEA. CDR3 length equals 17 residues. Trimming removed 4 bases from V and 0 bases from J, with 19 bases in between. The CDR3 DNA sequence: TGCAGCGTTGGGCCCCCCCTTGGAGTTTTCTCCTACAATGAGCAGTTCTTC. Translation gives CSVGPPLGVFSYNEQFF.

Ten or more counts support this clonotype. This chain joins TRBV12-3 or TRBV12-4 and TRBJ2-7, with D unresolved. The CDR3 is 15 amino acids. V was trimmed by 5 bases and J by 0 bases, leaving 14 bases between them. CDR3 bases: TGTGCCAGCAGTCTGGGCCTCGTTACCTCCTACGAGCAGTACTTC. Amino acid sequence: CASSLGLVTSYEQYF.

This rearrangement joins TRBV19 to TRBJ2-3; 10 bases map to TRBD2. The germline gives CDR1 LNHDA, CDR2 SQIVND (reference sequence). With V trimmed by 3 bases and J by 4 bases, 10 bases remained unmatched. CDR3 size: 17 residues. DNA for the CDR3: TGTGCCAGTAGTATTCCCCTAGCGGGAGCGGTGGCAGATACGCAGTATTTT. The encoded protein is CASSIPLAGAVADTQYF.

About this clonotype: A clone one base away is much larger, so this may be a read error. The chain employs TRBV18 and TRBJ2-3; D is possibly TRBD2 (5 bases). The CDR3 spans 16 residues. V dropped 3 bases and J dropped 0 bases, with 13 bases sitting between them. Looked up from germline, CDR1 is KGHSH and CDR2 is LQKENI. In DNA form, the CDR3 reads TGTGCCAGCTCACCTAGCCTGGACTTCAGCACAGATACGCAGTATTTT. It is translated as CASSPSLDFSTDTQYF. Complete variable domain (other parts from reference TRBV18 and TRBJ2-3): NAGVMQNPRHLVRRRGQEARLRCSPMKGHSHVYWYRQLPEEGLKFMVYLQKENIIDESGMPKERFSAEFPKEGPSILRIQQVVRGDSAAYFCASSPSLDFSTDTQYFGPGTRLTVL.

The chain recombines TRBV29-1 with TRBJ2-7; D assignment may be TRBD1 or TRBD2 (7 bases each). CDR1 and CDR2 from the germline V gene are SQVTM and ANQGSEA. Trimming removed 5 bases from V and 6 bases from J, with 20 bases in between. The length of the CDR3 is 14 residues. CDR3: CSVPTPGGDGEQYF. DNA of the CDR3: TGCAGCGTTCCAACCCCAGGGGGGGATGGCGAGCAGTACTTC.

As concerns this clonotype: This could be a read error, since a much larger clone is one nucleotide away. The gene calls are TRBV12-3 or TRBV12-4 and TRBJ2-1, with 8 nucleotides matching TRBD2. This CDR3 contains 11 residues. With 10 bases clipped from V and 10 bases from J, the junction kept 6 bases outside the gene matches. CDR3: CATRRGVEQFF. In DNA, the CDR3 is TGTGCCACCAGGCGGGGGGTGGAGCAGTTCTTC.

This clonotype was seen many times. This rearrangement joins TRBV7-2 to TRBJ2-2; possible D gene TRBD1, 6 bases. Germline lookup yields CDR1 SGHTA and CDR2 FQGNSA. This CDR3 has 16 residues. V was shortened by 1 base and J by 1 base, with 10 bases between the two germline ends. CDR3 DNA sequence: TGTGCCAGCAGCTTAGGTCGCAGGGGGAACACCGGGGAGCTGTTTTTT. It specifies CASSLGRRGNTGELFF.

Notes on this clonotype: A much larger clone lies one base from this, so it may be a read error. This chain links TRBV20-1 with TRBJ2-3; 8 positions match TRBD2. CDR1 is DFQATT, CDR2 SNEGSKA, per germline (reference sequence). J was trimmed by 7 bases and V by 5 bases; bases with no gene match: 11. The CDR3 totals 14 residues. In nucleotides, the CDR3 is TGCAGTGCTCCCCCGATAGCGGGAACATATACGCAGTATTTT. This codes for CSAPPIAGTYTQYF.

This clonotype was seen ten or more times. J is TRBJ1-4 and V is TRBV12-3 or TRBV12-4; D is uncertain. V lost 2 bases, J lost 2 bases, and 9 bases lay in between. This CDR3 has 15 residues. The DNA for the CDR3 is TGTGCCAGCAGTTTACGGGCAACGACTAATGAAAAACTGTTTTTT. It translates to CASSLRATTNEKLFF.